In this sample, the clone carrying this T cell receptor beta chain turned up a few times. Antigen unknown. The PCR had 60 Vbeta and 13 Jbeta primers. The repertoire was sequenced with immunoSEQ multiplex PCR; TCRdb's copy has only in-frame clones and lacks some. Among around 120,000 clones listed, 70% were seen once. This specimen belongs to a study of cytomegalovirus exposure and HLA in healthy donors. Whole-study findings and limits: The listing of 150 to 200 TCR beta chains classed them as cytomegalovirus-associated. Immune exposure data for these donors was limited to CMV serostatus. A later analysis linked a missense DCLRE1C variant to TCR beta V- and J-gene trimming.

This CDR3 is 14 amino acids long. Germline CDR1 reads MNHEY; CDR2 reads SVGAGI. Trimming cost V 5 bases and J 4 bases, with 14 bases left between them. The sequenced sample consisted of PBMCs. The chain is built from TRBV6-5 and TRBJ1-1; perhaps TRBD1 as D (5 bases). This TCR derives from a man between 40 and 49 years old in good health and CMV-seropositive. The CDR3 spells CASSEWQGGTEAFF. CDR3 nucleotides: TGTGCCAGCAGTGAATGGCAGGGTGGCACTGAAGCTTTCTTT.